These T cell receptor beta chains were read from a single sample in a study of response to subunit inactivated influenza vaccine. TCRdb fed the RT-PCR reads into MiXCR, producing one record per CDR3 protein. Counted here are around 540,000 distinct CDR3 sequences, about 10% occurring once; the ten biggest clones make up roughly 10%. The material was PBMCs from blood, obtained on the day of vaccination. The receptors stem from a man in his fifties who received an inactivated influenza vaccine. CDR3s include the opening cysteine and the closing phenylalanine or tryptophan. The D gene is left open where the match is weak. The listing skips clone size in some rows; elsewhere it reads once, few, many or a size class.

>TRBV25-1|few|NA|TRBJ1-1
CASSGVVAFF
TGTGCCAGCAGTGGTGTGGTAGCTTTCTTT
>TRBV5-1|few|NA|TRBJ1-5
CASSLTAQGLDSNQPQHF
TGCGCCAGCAGCTTGACGGCGCAGGGGCTTGATAGCAATCAGCCCCAGCATTTT
>TRBV27|NA|TRBD1|TRBJ1-2
CASRTGTGGYYGYTF
TGTGCCAGCAGAACTGGGACAGGGGGATACTATGGCTACACCTTC
>TRBV6-2/TRBV6-3|NA|NA|TRBJ2-1
CASGGASEWASYNEQFF
TGTGCCAGCGGCGGGGCGTCAGAGTGGGCCTCCTACAATGAGCAGTTCTTC
>TRBV7-2|few|NA|TRBJ2-3
CASSLGSVKDTQYF
TGTGCCAGCAGCTTAGGCAGCGTAAAAGATACGCAGTATTTT
>TRBV7-2|few|NA|TRBJ2-2
CASSLSTGRLFF
TGTGCCAGCAGCTTAAGTACAGGGCGGCTGTTTTTT
>TRBV5-6|NA|TRBD2|TRBJ2-7
CASSSIGTSGRAMYEQYF
TGTGCCAGCAGCTCAATTGGGACTAGCGGGAGGGCTATGTACGAGCAGTACTTC
>TRBV5-1|few|TRBD1|TRBJ1-2
CASSYQRQGEGYTF
TGCGCCAGCAGCTATCAGAGGCAGGGGGAAGGCTACACCTTC
>TRBV2|NA|NA|TRBJ2-2
CASSERGRAGTGELFF
TGTGCCAGCAGTGAAAGGGGAAGGGCGGGAACCGGGGAGCTGTTTTTT
>TRBV12-3/TRBV12-4|NA|NA|TRBJ2-3
CASSYGNRDTQYF
TGTGCCAGCAGTTACGGGAATCGGGATACGCAGTATTTT
>TRBV6-5|NA|NA|TRBJ1-2
CASSYSKGGGGYTF
TGTGCCAGCAGTTACTCGAAAGGCGGGGGTGGCTACACCTTC
>TRBV29-1|NA|NA|TRBJ2-2
CSVIRGTLGELFF
TGCAGCGTTATCCGTGGCACCCTCGGGGAGCTGTTTTTT
>TRBV27|NA|TRBD2|TRBJ2-1
CASSPRTSGSHEQFF
TGTGCCAGCAGTCCAAGGACTAGCGGGAGCCATGAGCAGTTCTTC
>TRBV3-1|NA|TRBD2|TRBJ2-7
CASTHSGGYEQYF
TGTGCCAGCACCCATAGCGGGGGTTACGAGCAGTACTTC
>TRBV25-1|few|NA|TRBJ2-4
CASSAGTIQNIQYF
TGTGCCAGCAGTGCCGGGACGATCCAAAACATTCAGTACTTC